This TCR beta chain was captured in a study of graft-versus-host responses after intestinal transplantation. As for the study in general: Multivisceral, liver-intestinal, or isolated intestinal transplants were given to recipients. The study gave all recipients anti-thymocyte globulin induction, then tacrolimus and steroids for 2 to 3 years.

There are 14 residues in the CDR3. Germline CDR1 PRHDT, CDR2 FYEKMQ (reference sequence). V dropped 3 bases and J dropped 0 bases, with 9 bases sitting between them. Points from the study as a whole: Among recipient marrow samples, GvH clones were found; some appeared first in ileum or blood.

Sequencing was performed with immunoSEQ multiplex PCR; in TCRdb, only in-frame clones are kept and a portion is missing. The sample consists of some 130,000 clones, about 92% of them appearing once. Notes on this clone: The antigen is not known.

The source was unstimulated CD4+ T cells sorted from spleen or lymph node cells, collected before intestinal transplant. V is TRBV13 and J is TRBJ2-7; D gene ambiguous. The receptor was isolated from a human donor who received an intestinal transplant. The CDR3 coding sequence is TGTGCCAGCAGCTTTCAACAGAGCTCCTACGAGCAGTACTTC. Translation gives CASSFQQSSYEQYF.